One sample yielded the 13 T cell receptor beta chains listed below, sequenced in a study of shared clonotypes between healthy human individuals. Profiling relied on immunoSEQ multiplex PCR, and the TCRdb table lists in-frame clones only, not all of them. The repertoire holds roughly 320,000 clones, with roughly 91% as singletons. Sequenced: memory CD8+ T cells sorted from blood. The subset was: CD45RO+ cells pooled with CCR7-negative TemRA cells. These receptors were taken from a man between 18 and 29 years old in good health.

The CDR3 protein is CASSLSTGFNSPLHF. CDR3 DNA sequence: TGTGCCAGCAGTTTATCCACAGGGTTCAATTCACCCCTCCACTTT. This chain joins TRBV28 and TRBJ1-6; maybe TRBD1 (6 bases). The CDR3 is made up of 15 amino acids. Trimming took 1 base from V and 7 from J, leaving 11 bases between them. Germline V gives CDR1 MDHEN, CDR2 SYDVKM.

V and J are TRBV5-6 and TRBJ1-2; tentatively, D is TRBD1 (5 bases). V gave up 4 bases and J gave up 0 bases, with 16 bases separating them. CDR3 length equals 16 residues. The germline gives CDR1 SGHDT, CDR2 YYEEEE. In nucleotides, the CDR3 is TGTGCCAGCAGCCACCCTGGGACTAAGCCTAACTATGGCTACACCTTC. Translation: CASSHPGTKPNYGYTF.

The V and J genes are TRBV7-9 and TRBJ1-4; D gene uncertain. The CDR3 covers 14 residues. Per the germline V gene, CDR1 is SEHNR and CDR2 is FQNEAQ (reference sequence). V was shortened by 5 bases and J by 4 bases, with 11 bases between the two germline ends. The CDR3 sequence: CASSGPTINEKLFF. In DNA form, the CDR3 reads TGTGCCAGCAGCGGCCCGACGATTAATGAAAAACTGTTTTTT.

The chain links TRBV13 to TRBJ2-7, with D possibly being TRBD2 (6 bases). This CDR3 comprises 16 residues. V was trimmed by 4 bases and J by 3 bases, leaving 19 bases between them. Germline V lookup: CDR1 PRHDT, CDR2 FYEKMQ (reference sequence). CDR3 protein: CASSSNLAPEVYEQYF. The CDR3 region has the DNA TGTGCCAGCAGCTCAAATCTAGCGCCGGAGGTCTACGAGCAGTACTTC.

This clone came up once. The rearrangement links TRBV30 to TRBJ1-1, with TRBD1 as a possible D gene (6 bases). Germline CDR1 is GTSNPN and CDR2 is SVGIG (reference sequence). There are 13 residues in the CDR3. The germline V and J ends were trimmed by 4 bases and 4 bases, with 13 bases remaining between them. The CDR3 DNA reads as TGTGCCTGGAATGGGGGCAGTGGCACTGAAGCTTTCTTT. This encodes CAWNGGSGTEAFF.

The chain recombines TRBV7-9 with TRBJ1-6; D gene unclear. From germline, CDR1 is SEHNR and CDR2 FQNEAQ (reference sequence). The V end lost 4 bases, the J end lost 4 bases, and 11 bases lay between the germline ends. The CDR3 totals 15 residues. CDR3 bases: TGTGCCAGCAGCTCTACAAAGGGTTATAATTCACCCCTCCACTTT. The encoded protein is CASSSTKGYNSPLHF.

V usage is TRBV2 and J usage is TRBJ2-7, with D unresolved. This CDR3 comprises 16 residues. V was trimmed by 2 bases and J by 6 bases, leaving 20 bases between them. Germline V gives CDR1 SNHLY, CDR2 FYNNEI. The CDR3, as DNA: TGTGCCAGCAGTGAAAGTGATATAGCCATCCTGTCCGAGCAGTACTTC. Its protein is CASSESDIAILSEQYF.

This sequence joins TRBV5-6 and TRBJ2-5; D unresolved. Germline CDR1 SGHDT, CDR2 YYEEEE. Trimming removed 1 base at V and 3 bases at J, with 10 bases between. This CDR3 is built from 14 residues. The CDR3 sequence is CASSLRWQKETQYF. Written as DNA, the CDR3 is TGTGCCAGCAGCTTGAGATGGCAGAAAGAGACCCAGTACTTC.

The V gene is TRBV10-3, the J gene TRBJ2-5, with D tentatively TRBD2 (6 bases). The germline gives CDR1 ENHRY, CDR2 SYGVKD. Trimming cost V 8 bases and J 3 bases, with 10 bases left between them. The CDR3 runs 12 residues. CDR3 amino acids: CAIPSGEETQYF. CDR3 bases: TGTGCCATCCCGTCGGGGGAAGAGACCCAGTACTTC.

V is TRBV6-5 and J is TRBJ2-3, with unresolved D. The CDR3 is made up of 15 amino acids. The V end lost 2 bases, the J end lost 0 bases, and 9 bases lay between the germline ends. CDR1 and CDR2 (germline): MNHEY, SVGAGI. The CDR3: CASSYPRPSTDTQYF. The DNA of the CDR3 is TGTGCCAGCAGTTACCCCAGACCTAGCACAGATACGCAGTATTTT.

This sequence joins TRBV18 and TRBJ2-3; D gene unclear. Trimming took off 0 bases at V and 4 bases at J, with 2 bases between the two ends. Germline V gives CDR1 KGHSH, CDR2 LQKENI. CDR3 size: 12 residues. This CDR3 reads CASSPPADTQYF. CDR3 bases: TGTGCCAGCTCACCACCGGCAGATACGCAGTATTTT.

In the case of this clone: The sample carries other DNA sequences with the same CDR3. The gene calls are TRBV27 and TRBJ2-7; D unclear. The CDR3 sequence is 13 residues long. Germline CDR1 and CDR2: MNHEY and SMNVEV (reference sequence). With 8 bases removed from V and 2 bases from J, the gap between germline ends came to 13 bases. This CDR3 is CASSGRGPYEQYF. In DNA form, the CDR3 reads TGTGCCAGCTCTGGACGCGGACCCTACGAGCAGTACTTC.

The rearrangement links TRBV6-5 to TRBJ2-5; D is perhaps TRBD1 (5 bases). There are 15 residues in the CDR3. Germline CDR1 and CDR2: MNHEY and SVGAGI. V was trimmed by 4 bases and J by 2 bases, leaving 14 bases between them. The CDR3 DNA reads as TGTGCCAGCAGTTCAGGGCCAACCGTACAAGAGACCCAGTACTTC. It is translated as CASSSGPTVQETQYF.